The entry below describes one T cell receptor beta chain. The junction departs from germline at one end; a sequencing error may be responsible. Documented treatment: approximately 18 received Ad26.COV2.S at low or high dose, single or two shots; roughly five received placebo; per-sample allocation not given. On day 63 after the first injection, vaccine and placebo recipients gave samples. Measured with immunoSEQ multiplex PCR; TCRdb has only the in-frame clones, and not every one. The profile shows 350,000 to 450,000 clones, more than 75% of them singletons. The sample originates from a study of Ad26.COV2.S vaccination and SARS-CoV-2 variants. The CDR3 extends over 15 amino acids. The germline V gene encodes CDR1 KGHSH and CDR2 LQKENI.

The sequencing here drew on peripheral blood, taken in a trial of Ad26.COV2.S vaccine versus placebo. This chain joins TRBV18 and TRBJ2-7; possibly TRBD1 or TRBD2 for D (5 bases each). The clonotype comes from a person aged 18-60 years who received the Ad26.COV2.S COVID-19 vaccine or a placebo. This CDR3 is CASSPHRLGTGEQYF. The CDR3 nucleotides read TGTGCCAGCTCGCCACACAGGCTCGGAACGGGAGAGCAGTACTTC. Based on the CDR3 plus reference TRBV18 and TRBJ2-7, the full variable domain is NAGVMQNPRHLVRRRGQEARLRCSPMKGHSHVYWYRQLPEEGLKFMVYLQKENIIDESGMPKERFSAEFPKEGPSILRIQQVVRGDSAAYFCASSPHRLGTGEQYFGPGTRLTVT.